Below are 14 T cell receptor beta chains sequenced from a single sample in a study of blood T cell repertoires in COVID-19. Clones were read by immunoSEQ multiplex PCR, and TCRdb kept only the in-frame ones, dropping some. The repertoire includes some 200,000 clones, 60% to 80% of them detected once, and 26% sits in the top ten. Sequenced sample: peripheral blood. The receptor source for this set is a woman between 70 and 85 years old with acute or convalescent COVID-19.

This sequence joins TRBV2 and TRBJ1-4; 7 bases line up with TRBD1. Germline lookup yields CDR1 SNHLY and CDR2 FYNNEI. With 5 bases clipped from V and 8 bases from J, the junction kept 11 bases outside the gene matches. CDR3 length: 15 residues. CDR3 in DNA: TGTGCCAGCAGTCAGAGACAGGGATGGACCGAAAAACTGTTTTTT. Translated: CASSQRQGWTEKLFF.

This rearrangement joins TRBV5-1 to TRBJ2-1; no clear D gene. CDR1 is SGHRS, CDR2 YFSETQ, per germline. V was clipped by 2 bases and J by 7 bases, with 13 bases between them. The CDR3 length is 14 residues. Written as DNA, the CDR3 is TGCGCCAGCAGCTTCCCCCGCGGTGGGAATGAGCAGTTCTTC. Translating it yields CASSFPRGGNEQFF.

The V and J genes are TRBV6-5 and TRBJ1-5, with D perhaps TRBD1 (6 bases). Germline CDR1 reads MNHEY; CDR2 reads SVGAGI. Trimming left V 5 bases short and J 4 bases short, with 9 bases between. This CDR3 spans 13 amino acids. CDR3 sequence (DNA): TGTGCCAGCAGTCTACAGGGTAATCAGCCCCAGCATTTT. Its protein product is CASSLQGNQPQHF.

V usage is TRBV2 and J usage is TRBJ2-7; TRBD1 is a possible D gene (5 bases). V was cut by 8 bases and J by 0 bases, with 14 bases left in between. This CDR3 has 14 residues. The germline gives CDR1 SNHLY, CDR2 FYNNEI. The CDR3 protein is CASGQEQDSYEQYF. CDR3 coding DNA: TGTGCCAGCGGACAAGAACAGGACTCCTACGAGCAGTACTTC. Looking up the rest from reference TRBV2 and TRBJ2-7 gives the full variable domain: EPEVTQTPSHQVTQMGQEVILRCVPISNHLYFYWYRQILGQKVEFLVSFYNNEISEKSEIFDDQFSVERPDGSNFTLKIRSTKLEDSAMYFCASGQEQDSYEQYFGPGTRLTVT.

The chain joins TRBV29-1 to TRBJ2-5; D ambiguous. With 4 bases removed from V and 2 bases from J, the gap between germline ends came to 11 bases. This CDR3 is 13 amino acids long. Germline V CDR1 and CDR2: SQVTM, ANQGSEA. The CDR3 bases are TGCAGCGTTGGGCTGTCCCTTCAAGAGACCCAGTACTTC. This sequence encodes CSVGLSLQETQYF.

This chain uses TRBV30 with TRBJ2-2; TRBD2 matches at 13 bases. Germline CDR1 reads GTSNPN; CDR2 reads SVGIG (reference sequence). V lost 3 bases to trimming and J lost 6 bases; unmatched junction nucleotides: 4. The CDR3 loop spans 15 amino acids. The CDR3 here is CAWSGLAGDAGELFF. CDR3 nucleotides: TGTGCCTGGAGCGGACTAGCGGGAGACGCCGGGGAGCTGTTTTTT.

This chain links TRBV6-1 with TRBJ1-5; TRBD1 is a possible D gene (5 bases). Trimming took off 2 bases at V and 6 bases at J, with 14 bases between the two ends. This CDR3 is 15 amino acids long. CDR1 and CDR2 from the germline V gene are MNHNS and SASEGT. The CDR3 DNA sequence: TGTGCCAGCAGTGAAATTGGAGGGGTTGGTCAGCCCCAGCATTTT. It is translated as CASSEIGGVGQPQHF.

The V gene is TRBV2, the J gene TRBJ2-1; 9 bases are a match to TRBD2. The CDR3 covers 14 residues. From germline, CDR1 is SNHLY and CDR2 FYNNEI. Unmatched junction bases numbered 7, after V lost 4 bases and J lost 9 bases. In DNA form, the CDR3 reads TGTGCCAGCAGTGTAGGGACTAGCAATAGTGAGCAGTTCTTC. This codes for CASSVGTSNSEQFF.

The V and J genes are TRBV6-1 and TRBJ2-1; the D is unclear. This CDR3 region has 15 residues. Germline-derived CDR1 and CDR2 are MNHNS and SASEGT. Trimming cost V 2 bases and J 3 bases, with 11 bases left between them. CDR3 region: CASSESLGVYNEQFF. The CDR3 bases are TGTGCCAGCAGTGAAAGTTTGGGCGTCTACAATGAGCAGTTCTTC.

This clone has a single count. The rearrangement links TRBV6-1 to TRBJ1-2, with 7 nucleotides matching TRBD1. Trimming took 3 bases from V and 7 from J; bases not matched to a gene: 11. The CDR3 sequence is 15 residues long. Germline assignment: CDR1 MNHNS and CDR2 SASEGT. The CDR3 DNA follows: TGTGCCAGCAGTGAGAACTGGACAGGCGTGACTGGCTACACCTTC. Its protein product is CASSENWTGVTGYTF.

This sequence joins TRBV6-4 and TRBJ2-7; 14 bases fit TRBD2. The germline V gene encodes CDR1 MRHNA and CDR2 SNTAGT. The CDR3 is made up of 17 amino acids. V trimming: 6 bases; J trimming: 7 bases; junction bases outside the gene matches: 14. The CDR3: CASSPTPTSGRAGEQYF. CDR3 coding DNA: TGTGCCAGCAGCCCCACCCCGACTAGCGGGAGGGCCGGGGAGCAGTACTTC.

CDR3 amino acids: CASSYLRQRNSPLHF. In DNA form, the CDR3 reads TGTGCCAGCAGTTACCTCCGGCAGCGAAATTCACCCCTCCACTTT. V is TRBV6-5 and J is TRBJ1-6; no definite D call. Germline values: CDR1 MNHEY, CDR2 SVGAGI. The V gene lost 2 bases and the J gene lost 7 bases, with 12 bases spanning the gap. The CDR3 is made up of 15 amino acids.

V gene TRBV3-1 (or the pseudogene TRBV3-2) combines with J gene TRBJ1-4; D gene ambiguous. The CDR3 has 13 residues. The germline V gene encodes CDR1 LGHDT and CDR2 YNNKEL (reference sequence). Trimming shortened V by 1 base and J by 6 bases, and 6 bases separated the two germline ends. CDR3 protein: CASSQVLYEKLFF. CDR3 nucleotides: TGTGCCAGCAGCCAAGTCCTGTATGAAAAACTGTTTTTT.

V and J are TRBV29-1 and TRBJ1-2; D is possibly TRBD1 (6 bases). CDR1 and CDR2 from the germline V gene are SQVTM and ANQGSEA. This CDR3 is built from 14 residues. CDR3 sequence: CRWQGPAVNYGYTF. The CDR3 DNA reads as TGCAGATGGCAGGGGCCAGCTGTTAACTATGGCTACACCTTC.